Presented here are 32 T cell receptor beta chains from one specimen sequenced in a study of T cells in tuberculosis. Data came from immunoSEQ multiplex PCR; TCRdb stores just in-frame clones and leaves some out. The table has tens of thousands of clones, about 95% seen once. The sample was PBMCs. The receptors were sampled from a donor aged 10-35 years with latent tuberculosis or without tuberculosis infection.

This chain connects TRBV2 to TRBJ2-3; possibly TRBD1 for D (5 bases). V lost 7 bases and J lost 2, with 13 bases in between. Germline V gene sequence: CDR1 SNHLY, CDR2 FYNNEI. This CDR3 is built from 14 residues. The CDR3, as DNA: TGTGCCAGCAACACAGGCCCGCTCACAGATACGCAGTATTTT. Encoded protein: CASNTGPLTDTQYF.

The V gene is TRBV4-1, the J gene TRBJ2-1; TRBD1 matches at 7 bases. V dropped 0 bases and J dropped 2; count of bases not matched to a gene: 4. The length of the CDR3 is 16 residues. CDR1 MGHRA and CDR2 YSYEKL come from the germline V gene. CDR3 in DNA: TGCGCCAGCAGCCAAGAGAGGGACAGCCCCTACAATGAGCAGTTCTTC. Translated: CASSQERDSPYNEQFF.

V and J are TRBV5-1 and TRBJ1-6, with D possibly TRBD1 on 5 matching bases. In germline, CDR1 is SGHRS, CDR2 YFSETQ. The CDR3 runs to 16 residues. V was shortened by 2 bases and J by 10 bases, with 19 bases between the two germline ends. CDR3 protein: CASSLDTGVGASPLHF. CDR3 DNA sequence: TGCGCCAGCAGCTTAGATACAGGTGTAGGAGCGTCACCCCTCCACTTT.

The chain links TRBV2 to TRBJ1-2; D perhaps matches TRBD1 (6 bases). In germline, CDR1 is SNHLY, CDR2 FYNNEI. The CDR3 length is 14 residues. V was cut by 5 bases and J by 4 bases, with 14 bases left in between. The CDR3 DNA follows: TGTGCCAGCAGTAGGAGACAGGTTTTCTATGGCTACACCTTC. Translating it yields CASSRRQVFYGYTF.

The CDR3 DNA reads as TGTGCCAGCAGCTTAGGAGCCGGGACTCCGGAGTATTTT. Amino acids: CASSLGAGTPEYF. J is TRBJ2-3 and V is TRBV7-7; D possibly corresponds to TRBD2 (6 bases). Germline CDR1 and CDR2: SSHAT and FNYEAQ (reference sequence). Trimming took off 1 base at V and 13 bases at J, with 15 bases between the two ends. This CDR3 has 13 residues.

The V call is TRBV7-7, the J call TRBJ2-2; D unresolved. Germline CDR1 and CDR2: SSHAT and FNYEAQ (reference sequence). The CDR3 consists of 16 residues. Trimming pared 2 bases from V and 2 bases from J, leaving 12 bases between. The CDR3 region has the DNA TGTGCCAGCAGCTTATTTGAGGTCAGCAACACCGGGGAGCTGTTTTTT. It yields the protein CASSLFEVSNTGELFF.

This sequence joins TRBV6-6 and TRBJ2-3; tentatively, D is TRBD1 (6 bases). Trimming removed 4 bases from V and 1 base from J, with 9 bases in between. From germline, CDR1 is MNHNY and CDR2 SVGAGI (reference sequence). The CDR3 is 14 residues long. CDR3 sequence: CASSSGHGTDTQYF. DNA for the CDR3: TGTGCCAGCAGTTCGGGACACGGCACAGATACGCAGTATTTT.

The chain employs TRBV5-1 and TRBJ1-1; 8 nucleotides agree with TRBD1. Trimming took 4 bases from V and 5 from J; bases not matched to a gene: 7. The CDR3 runs 14 residues. Looked up from germline, CDR1 is SGHRS and CDR2 is YFSETQ. The CDR3 loop reads CASSLTTGGTEAFF. For the CDR3, the DNA is TGCGCCAGCAGCCTAACAACAGGGGGGACTGAAGCTTTCTTT.

The chain has TRBV4-2 and TRBJ2-1; possibly TRBD1 for D (5 bases). Germline values: CDR1 LGHNA, CDR2 YNFKEQ. The CDR3 has 15 residues. Trimming cost V 1 base and J 9 bases, with 16 bases left between them. The CDR3 DNA sequence: TGTGCCAGCAGCCAAGTCCGGTCAGGAAGGGGTGAGCAGTTCTTC. This translates into CASSQVRSGRGEQFF.

The CDR3 region has the DNA TGTGCCAGCAGTTATGGGGCTGTTGAAGCTTTCTTT. Amino acids: CASSYGAVEAFF. V is TRBV25-1 and J is TRBJ1-1; tentative D call: TRBD1 (5 bases). V lost 5 bases to trimming and J lost 7 bases, with 11 bases between them. Germline CDR1 MGHDK, CDR2 SYGVNS. The CDR3 runs 12 residues.

The chain combines TRBV27 with TRBJ1-1, with 7 bases lining up with TRBD1. Germline V gene lookup returns CDR1 MNHEY and CDR2 SMNVEV (reference sequence). This CDR3 comprises 15 residues. With V trimmed by 3 bases and J by 1 base, 5 bases remained unmatched. The CDR3 nucleotides read TGTGCCAGCAGTTTGGCAGGGGGTCGGAACACTGAAGCTTTCTTT. Encoded protein: CASSLAGGRNTEAFF.

A single count supports this clone. The chain joins TRBV6-5 to TRBJ1-2; maybe TRBD1 (5 bases). Trimming pared 6 bases from V and 1 base from J, leaving 12 bases between. The germline V gene has CDR1 MNHEY and CDR2 SVGAGI. The CDR3 totals 14 residues. The CDR3: CASSPGGFNYGYTF. The CDR3 coding sequence is TGTGCCAGCAGCCCCGGGGGGTTTAACTATGGCTACACCTTC.

The V call is TRBV6-5, the J call TRBJ2-7, with TRBD1 identical over 8 bases. CDR1 MNHEY and CDR2 SVGAGI come from the germline V gene. The V gene end was trimmed by 7 bases and the J gene end by 2 bases; junction bases not matched to a gene: 4. CDR3 length equals 13 residues. Written as DNA, the CDR3 is TGTGCCAGCACCCGACAGGGGACCTACGAGCAGTACTTC. This sequence encodes CASTRQGTYEQYF.

The rearrangement uses TRBV25-1 and TRBJ2-7, with a tentative D call TRBD2 (5 bases). Trimming stripped 2 bases from V and 7 bases from J, with 9 bases between. The CDR3 has 12 residues. CDR1 and CDR2 from the germline V gene are MGHDK and SYGVNS. The CDR3 region has the DNA TGTGCCAGCAGTGAAAGGACGGGGGAGCAGTACTTC. It translates to CASSERTGEQYF.

Only one count was recorded for this clone. The chain recombines TRBV6-6 with TRBJ1-1; no clear D. The CDR3 is 12 residues long. Germline V gives CDR1 MNHNY, CDR2 SVGAGI (reference sequence). V was cut by 8 bases and J by 3 bases, with 10 bases left in between. CDR3 coding DNA: TGTGCCAGCGGGAGGGTACACACTGAAGCTTTCTTT. This translates into CASGRVHTEAFF.

This clone was detected once. The chain links TRBV5-1 to TRBJ1-4; 9 bases match TRBD1. The CDR3 totals 16 residues. CDR1 SGHRS and CDR2 YFSETQ come from the germline V gene. The V segment lost 4 bases and the J segment 4 bases; nucleotides outside the gene matches: 8. CDR3 loop: CASSPLTGQGNEKLFF. DNA for the CDR3: TGCGCCAGCAGCCCGTTGACGGGACAGGGTAATGAAAAACTGTTTTTT.

The rearrangement joins TRBV6-6 to TRBJ1-1, with D hard to call. This CDR3 region has 13 residues. CDR1 is MNHNY and CDR2 is SVGAGI in the germline V gene (reference sequence). V lost 2 bases to trimming and J lost 4 bases, with 8 bases between them. The CDR3 loop reads CASSYGGSTEAFF. DNA of the CDR3: TGTGCCAGCAGTTACGGAGGGTCCACTGAAGCTTTCTTT.

V and J are TRBV2 and TRBJ1-4, with D hard to call. Germline assignment: CDR1 SNHLY and CDR2 FYNNEI. The CDR3 spans 15 residues. V lost 4 bases and J 0 bases, leaving 9 bases between the germline ends. The CDR3 region is CASSGGEATNEKLFF. Here the CDR3 DNA reads TGTGCCAGCAGTGGTGGGGAGGCAACTAATGAAAAACTGTTTTTT.

The chain recombines TRBV6-5 with TRBJ1-1; 7 bases match TRBD1. V trimming: 0 bases; J trimming: 2 bases; junction bases outside the gene matches: 3. This CDR3 has 15 amino acids. The germline CDR1 and CDR2 sequences are MNHEY and SVGAGI. The CDR3 reads CASSYSGGHNTEAFF. The CDR3 bases are TGTGCCAGCAGTTACTCAGGGGGCCACAACACTGAAGCTTTCTTT.

The chain joins TRBV5-4 to TRBJ1-2, with a weak D call TRBD1 (5 bases). CDR1 and CDR2 from the germline V gene are SGHNT and YYREEE (reference sequence). The V end lost 4 bases, the J end lost 8 bases, and 15 bases lay between the germline ends. The CDR3 spans 13 residues. In DNA form, the CDR3 reads TGTGCCAGCAGCAATGTGGGGGGTACCGGCTACACCTTC. Its protein product is CASSNVGGTGYTF.

This clone was detected once. V and J are TRBV5-6 and TRBJ1-1, with D tentatively TRBD1 (6 bases). The CDR3 contains 16 residues. Germline loops: CDR1 SGHDT, CDR2 YYEEEE. Trimming stripped 0 bases from V and 1 base from J, with 13 bases between. This CDR3 is CASSLAWQGRNTEAFF. The CDR3 nucleotides are TGTGCCAGCAGCTTGGCCTGGCAGGGGAGGAACACTGAAGCTTTCTTT.

The chain carries TRBV7-9 and TRBJ2-5, with D perhaps TRBD1 (7 bases). V shed 8 bases and J shed 5 bases, with 18 bases lying between them. The CDR3 runs 14 residues. CDR1 is SEHNR, CDR2 FQNEAQ, per germline (reference sequence). CDR3 coding DNA: TGTGCCAGCCCCCGTACAGGGGAGGAGGAGACCCAGTACTTC. Protein: CASPRTGEEETQYF.

The chain has TRBV19 and TRBJ1-1, with 7 bases matching TRBD1. With V trimmed by 3 bases and J by 0 bases, 7 bases remained unmatched. The germline gives CDR1 LNHDA, CDR2 SQIVND (reference sequence). This CDR3 has 16 residues. The CDR3 DNA follows: TGTGCCAGTAGTATCTATCCGGACAGGTTGAACACTGAAGCTTTCTTT. Translated: CASSIYPDRLNTEAFF.

The rearrangement joins TRBV27 to TRBJ2-7; tentatively, D is TRBD1 (5 bases). This CDR3 contains 12 residues. CDR1 is MNHEY and CDR2 is SMNVEV in the germline V gene (reference sequence). The V and J ends lost 4 bases and 5 bases respectively, with 9 bases between them. The CDR3 DNA reads TGTGCCAGCAGTTCCCAGGGTAACGAGCAGTACTTC. It encodes CASSSQGNEQYF.

The chain has TRBV7-6 and TRBJ2-2; 7 bases align to TRBD1. Germline CDR1 reads SGHVS; CDR2 reads FNYEAQ. This CDR3 is built from 16 residues. After removal of 1 base from V and 6 bases from J, the junction contained 8 bases not matched to a gene. As DNA, the CDR3 is TGTGCCAGCAGCTTAGACAGGGGATTTTTCGCCGGGGAGCTGTTTTTT. Translation gives CASSLDRGFFAGELFF.

The chain uses TRBV7-2 and TRBJ2-3, with 7 bases that match TRBD1. Trimming at V came to 2 bases and at J to 3 bases, leaving 5 bases not matched to a gene. This CDR3 has 15 amino acids. Germline V gene lookup returns CDR1 SGHTA and CDR2 FQGNSA. CDR3 DNA: TGTGCCAGCAGCTTATCCGGACAGGCAACAGATACGCAGTATTTT. Its translation is CASSLSGQATDTQYF. Based on the CDR3 plus reference TRBV7-2 and TRBJ2-3, the full variable domain is GAGVSQSPSNKVTEKGKDVELRCDPISGHTALYWYRQSLGQGLEFLIYFQGNSAPDKSGLPSDRFSAERTGGSVSTLTIQRTQQEDSAVYLCASSLSGQATDTQYFGPGTRLTVL.

This clone is a singleton in its sample. The J gene is TRBJ1-2, the V gene TRBV2; the D gene is possibly TRBD1 (5 bases). The V end was cut by 2 bases, the J end by 7 bases, with 14 bases between. The germline V gene encodes CDR1 SNHLY and CDR2 FYNNEI. The CDR3 has 14 amino acids. The CDR3, as DNA: TGTGCCAGCAGTGAATCCGCGACAGTGGGTGGCTACACCTTC. Translation: CASSESATVGGYTF.

This clone was recorded only once. The chain uses TRBV28 and TRBJ1-2; 11 bases map to TRBD1. CDR3 size: 14 residues. The germline CDR1 and CDR2 sequences are MDHEN and SYDVKM. J lost 4 bases, V lost 5 bases, and 3 bases had no gene match. The CDR3: CASSRGTGGYGYTF. The CDR3 DNA follows: TGTGCCAGCAGTAGGGGGACAGGGGGCTATGGCTACACCTTC.

The rearrangement joins TRBV2 to TRBJ1-5, with a tentative D call TRBD1 (5 bases). This CDR3 spans 14 amino acids. The V gene lost 6 bases and the J gene lost 1 base, with 10 bases spanning the gap. Germline CDR1 reads SNHLY; CDR2 reads FYNNEI. The DNA for the CDR3 is TGTGCCAGCAGGCGGGGCCCGAGCAATCAGCCCCAGCATTTT. Translated, it gives CASRRGPSNQPQHF.

CDR3 sequence reads: CASSQVSQGDEQYF. The DNA of the CDR3 is TGTGCCAGCAGCCAAGTGAGCCAGGGGGACGAGCAGTACTTC. The V call is TRBV4-2, the J call TRBJ2-7; 7 positions match TRBD1. The CDR3 contains 14 residues. Germline trimming cut 1 base from V and 5 bases from J; bases unmatched to any gene: 5. Germline V gene lookup returns CDR1 LGHNA and CDR2 YNFKEQ.

J is TRBJ1-1 and V is TRBV7-9; 10 nucleotides line up with TRBD1. The CDR3 consists of 14 residues. The trim removed 3 bases at V and 3 bases at J, leaving 1 base unmatched. CDR1 SEHNR and CDR2 FQNEAQ come from the germline V gene (reference sequence). The CDR3: CASSLGQGYTEAFF. The CDR3 region has the DNA TGTGCCAGCAGCTTGGGACAGGGGTACACTGAAGCTTTCTTT.

The chain uses TRBV20-1 and TRBJ1-1; D gene unclear. V dropped 2 bases and J dropped 11 bases, with 12 bases sitting between them. Germline V gene sequence: CDR1 DFQATT, CDR2 SNEGSKA (reference sequence). CDR3 size: 11 residues. CDR3 sequence (DNA): TGCAGTGCTAGACCGGGAGCGGCTGCTTTCTTT. Encoded protein: CSARPGAAAFF.